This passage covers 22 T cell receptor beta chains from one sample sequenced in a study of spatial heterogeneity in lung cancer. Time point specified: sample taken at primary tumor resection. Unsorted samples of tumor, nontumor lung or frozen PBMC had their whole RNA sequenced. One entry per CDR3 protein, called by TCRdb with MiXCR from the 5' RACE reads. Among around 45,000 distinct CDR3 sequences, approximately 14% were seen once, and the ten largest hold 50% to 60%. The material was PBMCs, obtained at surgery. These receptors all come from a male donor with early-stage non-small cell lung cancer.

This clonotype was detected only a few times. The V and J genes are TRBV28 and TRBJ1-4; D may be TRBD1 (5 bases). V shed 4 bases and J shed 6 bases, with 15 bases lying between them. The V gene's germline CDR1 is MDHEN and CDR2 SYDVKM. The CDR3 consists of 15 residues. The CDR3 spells CASSSGTGPDEKLFF. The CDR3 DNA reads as TGTGCCAGCAGTTCCGGGACTGGGCCAGATGAAAAACTGTTTTTT.

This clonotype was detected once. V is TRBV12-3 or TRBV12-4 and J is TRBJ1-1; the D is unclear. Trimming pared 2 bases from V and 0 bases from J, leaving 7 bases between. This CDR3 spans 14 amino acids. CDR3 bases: TGTGCCAGCAGTTTAAACAGCTTGAACACTGAAGCTTTCTTT. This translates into CASSLNSLNTEAFF.

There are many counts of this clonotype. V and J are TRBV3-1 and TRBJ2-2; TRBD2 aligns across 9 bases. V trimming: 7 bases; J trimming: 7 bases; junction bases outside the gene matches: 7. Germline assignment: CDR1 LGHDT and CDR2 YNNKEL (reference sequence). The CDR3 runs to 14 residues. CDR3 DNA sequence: TGTGCCAGCAAGATAGCGGGAGAGGGCGGGGAGCTGTTTTTT. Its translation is CASKIAGEGGELFF.

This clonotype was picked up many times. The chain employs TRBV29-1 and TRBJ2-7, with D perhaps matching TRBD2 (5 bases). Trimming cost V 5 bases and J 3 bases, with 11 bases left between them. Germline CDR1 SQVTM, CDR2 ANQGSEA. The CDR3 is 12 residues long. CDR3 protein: CSVLSGNYEQYF. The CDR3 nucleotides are TGCAGCGTTCTGTCCGGGAACTACGAGCAGTACTTC.

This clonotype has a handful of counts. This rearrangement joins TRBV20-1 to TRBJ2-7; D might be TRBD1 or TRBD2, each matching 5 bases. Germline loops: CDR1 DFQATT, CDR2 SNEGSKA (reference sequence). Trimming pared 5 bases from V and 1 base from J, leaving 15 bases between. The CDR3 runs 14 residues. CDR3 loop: CSAGDGGLSYEQYF. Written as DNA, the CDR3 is TGCAGTGCTGGGGACGGCGGGCTGTCCTACGAGCAGTACTTC.

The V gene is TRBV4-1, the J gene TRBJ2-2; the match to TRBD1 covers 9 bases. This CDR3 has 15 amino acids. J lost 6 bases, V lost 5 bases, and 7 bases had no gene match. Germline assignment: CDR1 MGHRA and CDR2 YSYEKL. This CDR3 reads CASSKPGQGAGELFF. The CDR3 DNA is TGCGCCAGCAGCAAACCGGGACAGGGAGCCGGGGAGCTGTTTTTT.

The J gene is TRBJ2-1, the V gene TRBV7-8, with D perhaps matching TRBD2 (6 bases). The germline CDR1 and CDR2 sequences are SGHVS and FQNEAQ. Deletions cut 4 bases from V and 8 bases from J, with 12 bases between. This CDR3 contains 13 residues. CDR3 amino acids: CASSSGLRDEQFF. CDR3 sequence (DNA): TGTGCCAGCAGCTCGGGACTCCGGGATGAGCAGTTCTTC.

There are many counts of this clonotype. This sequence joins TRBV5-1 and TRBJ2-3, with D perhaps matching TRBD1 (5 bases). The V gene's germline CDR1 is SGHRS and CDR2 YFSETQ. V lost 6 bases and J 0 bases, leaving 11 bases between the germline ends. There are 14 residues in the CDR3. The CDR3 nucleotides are TGCGCCAGCACTGTGACAGTTAGCACAGATACGCAGTATTTT. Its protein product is CASTVTVSTDTQYF.

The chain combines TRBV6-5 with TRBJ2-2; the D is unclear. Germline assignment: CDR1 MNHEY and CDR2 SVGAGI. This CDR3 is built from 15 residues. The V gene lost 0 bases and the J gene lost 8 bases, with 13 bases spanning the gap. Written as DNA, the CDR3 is TGTGCCAGCAGTTACTCGGTTAATCTGGGGGGGGAGCTGTTTTTT. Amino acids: CASSYSVNLGGELFF.

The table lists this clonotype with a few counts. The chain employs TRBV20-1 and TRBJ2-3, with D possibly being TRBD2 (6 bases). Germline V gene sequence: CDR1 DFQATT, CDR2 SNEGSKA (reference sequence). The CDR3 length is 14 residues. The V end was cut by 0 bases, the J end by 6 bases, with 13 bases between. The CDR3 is CSARDILARDTQYF. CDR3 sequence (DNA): TGCAGTGCTAGAGATATACTAGCACGGGATACGCAGTATTTT.

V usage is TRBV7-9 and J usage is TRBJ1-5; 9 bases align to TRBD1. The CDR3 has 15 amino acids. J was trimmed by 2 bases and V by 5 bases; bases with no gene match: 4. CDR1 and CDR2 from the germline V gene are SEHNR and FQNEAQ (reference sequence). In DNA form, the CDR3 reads TGTGCCAGCAGCGAACAGGGGGCGGGCAATCAGCCCCAGCATTTT. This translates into CASSEQGAGNQPQHF.

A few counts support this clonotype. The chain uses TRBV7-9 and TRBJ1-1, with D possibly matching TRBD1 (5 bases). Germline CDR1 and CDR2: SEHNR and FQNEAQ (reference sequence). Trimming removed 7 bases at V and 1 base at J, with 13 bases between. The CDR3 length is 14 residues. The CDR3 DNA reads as TGTGCCAGCAAACAAGACAGTAGGAACACTGAAGCTTTCTTT. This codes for CASKQDSRNTEAFF.

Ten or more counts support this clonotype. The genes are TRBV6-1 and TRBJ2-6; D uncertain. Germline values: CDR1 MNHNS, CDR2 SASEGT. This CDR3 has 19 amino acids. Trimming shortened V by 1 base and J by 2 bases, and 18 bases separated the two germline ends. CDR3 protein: CASSEEVTGRLTGANVLTF. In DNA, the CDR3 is TGTGCCAGCAGTGAAGAGGTGACCGGCCGCTTGACTGGGGCCAACGTCCTGACTTTC.

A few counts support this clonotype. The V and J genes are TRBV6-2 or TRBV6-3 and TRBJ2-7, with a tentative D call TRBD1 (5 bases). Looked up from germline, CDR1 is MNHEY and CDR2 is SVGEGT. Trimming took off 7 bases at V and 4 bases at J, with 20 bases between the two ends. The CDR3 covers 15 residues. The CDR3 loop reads CASTRENTGPYEQYF. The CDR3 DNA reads TGTGCCAGCACCCGAGAGAATACAGGACCATACGAGCAGTACTTC.

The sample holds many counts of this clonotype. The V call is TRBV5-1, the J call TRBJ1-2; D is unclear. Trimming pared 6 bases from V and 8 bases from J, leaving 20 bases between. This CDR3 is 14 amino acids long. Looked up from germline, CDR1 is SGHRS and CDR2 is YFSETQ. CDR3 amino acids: CASKGLQSSWGYTF. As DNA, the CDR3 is TGCGCCAGCAAAGGTTTGCAAAGCTCATGGGGCTACACCTTC.

Here the CDR3 reads CASSFGLAGVLDTQYF. The CDR3 DNA follows: TGCGCCAGCAGCTTCGGACTAGCGGGGGTTTTAGATACGCAGTATTTT. The chain has TRBV5-1 and TRBJ2-3; 13 bases match TRBD2. The CDR3 extends over 16 amino acids. The V gene end was trimmed by 2 bases and the J gene end by 5 bases; junction bases not matched to a gene: 5. Germline V gene data show CDR1 as SGHRS and CDR2 as YFSETQ.

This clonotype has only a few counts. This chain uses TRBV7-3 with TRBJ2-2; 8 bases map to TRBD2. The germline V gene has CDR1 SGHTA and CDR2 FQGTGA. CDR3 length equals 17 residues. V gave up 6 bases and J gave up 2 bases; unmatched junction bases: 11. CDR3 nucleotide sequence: TGTGCCAGCAGACCCAGCGGGAGTGTGGGAAACACCGGGGAGCTGTTTTTT. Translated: CASRPSGSVGNTGELFF.

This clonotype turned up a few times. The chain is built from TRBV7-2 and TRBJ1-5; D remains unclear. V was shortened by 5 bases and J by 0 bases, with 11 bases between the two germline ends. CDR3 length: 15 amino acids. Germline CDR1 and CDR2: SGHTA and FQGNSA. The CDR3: CASSPQRDSNQPQHF. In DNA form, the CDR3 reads TGTGCCAGCAGCCCTCAGAGGGATAGCAATCAGCCCCAGCATTTT. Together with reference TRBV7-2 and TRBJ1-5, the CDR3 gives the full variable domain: GAGVSQSPSNKVTEKGKDVELRCDPISGHTALYWYRQSLGQGLEFLIYFQGNSAPDKSGLPSDRFSAERTGGSVSTLTIQRTQQEDSAVYLCASSPQRDSNQPQHFGDGTRLSIL.

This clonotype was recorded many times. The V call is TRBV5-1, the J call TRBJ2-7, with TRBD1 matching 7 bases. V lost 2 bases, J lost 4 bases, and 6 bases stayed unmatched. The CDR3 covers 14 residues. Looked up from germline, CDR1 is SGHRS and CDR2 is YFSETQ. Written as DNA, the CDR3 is TGCGCCAGCAGCTTCGCAGGGGGTAGGTACGAGCAGTACTTC. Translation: CASSFAGGRYEQYF.

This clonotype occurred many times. The CDR3 coding sequence is TGTGCCAGCAGCTCCCCGGCGGACTCAAGCTCCTACAATGAGCAGTTCTTC. The encoded protein is CASSSPADSSSYNEQFF. V gene TRBV11-2 combines with J gene TRBJ2-1; weak D call: TRBD2 (5 bases). There are 17 residues in the CDR3. V was pared by 4 bases and J by 0 bases, with 16 bases between. Germline CDR1 SGHAT, CDR2 FQNNGV.

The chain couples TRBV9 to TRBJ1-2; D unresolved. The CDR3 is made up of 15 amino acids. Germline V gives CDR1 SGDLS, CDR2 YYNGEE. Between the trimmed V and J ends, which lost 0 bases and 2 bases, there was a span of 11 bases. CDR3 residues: CASSVVSMSNYGYTF. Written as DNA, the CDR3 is TGTGCCAGCAGCGTAGTCTCCATGTCGAACTATGGCTACACCTTC.

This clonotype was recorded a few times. Here the CDR3 DNA reads TGCGCCAGCAGCCAAGACGCGGTAAAACGGGACTCCTACAATGAGCAGTTCTTC. Translation: CASSQDAVKRDSYNEQFF. The chain joins TRBV4-1 to TRBJ2-1; D might be TRBD2 (5 bases). The CDR3 covers 18 residues. Germline CDR1 reads MGHRA; CDR2 reads YSYEKL. The V end lost 0 bases, the J end lost 0 bases, and 15 bases lay between the germline ends.